Listed below are T cell receptor beta chains from one sample, sequenced in a study of T cell repertoires in ileal Crohn's disease. Libraries were prepared by immunoSEQ multiplex PCR; TCRdb keeps only in-frame clonotypes and omits some of them. The data contain approximately 6,500 clones, roughly 72% of them singletons. The sample was ileal tissue. The receptor source for this set is an adult with Crohn's disease. Both conserved end residues are part of each CDR3. A D gene is named only where the DNA matches it firmly. Clone size appears in some rows only: once, few, many, or a class for an expanded clone.

>NA|NA|TRBJ2-7|TRBV11-2
CASSLDVGAYEQYF
TGTGCCAGCAGCTTAGATGTAGGGGCCTACGAGCAGTACTTC
>NA|NA|TRBJ1-5|TRBV4-2
CASSQSPGPQHF
TGTGCCAGCAGCCAATCCCCGGGGCCCCAGCATTTT
>NA|NA|TRBJ1-1|TRBV5-1
CASSPRTASGTEAFF
TGCGCCAGCAGCCCCCGGACAGCTAGCGGCACTGAAGCTTTCTTT
>NA|NA|TRBJ2-7|TRBV18
CASSRRGSYEQYF
TGTGCCAGCTCACGTCGCGGGTCCTACGAGCAGTACTTC
>NA|NA|TRBJ2-5|TRBV15
CATSRESGARTQYF
TGTGCCACCAGCAGAGAAAGTGGGGCCCGGACCCAGTACTTC
>NA|NA|TRBJ2-6|TRBV7-3
CASSQQGATGANVLTF
TGTGCCAGCAGCCAACAGGGAGCTACTGGGGCCAACGTCCTGACTTTC
>TRBD2|NA|TRBJ2-1|TRBV5-6
CASSLTPWVSGSDYNEQFF
TGTGCCAGCAGCTTGACCCCCTGGGTTAGCGGGAGCGACTACAATGAGCAGTTCTTC
>NA|NA|TRBJ2-3|TRBV7-6
CASSLGGGRNGDTQYF
TGTGCCAGCAGCTTAGGGGGGGGCCGCAACGGGGATACGCAGTATTTT
>TRBD1|NA|TRBJ1-1|TRBV28
CATAQGALNTEAFF
TGTGCCACCGCTCAGGGGGCCTTGAACACTGAAGCTTTCTTT
>TRBD1|NA|TRBJ2-7|TRBV7-8
CASSARDRDYEQYF
TGTGCCAGCAGCGCCCGGGACAGGGACTACGAGCAGTACTTC
>TRBD1|NA|TRBJ2-3|TRBV19
CASTPRQGAGDTQYF
TGTGCCTCTACGCCCAGACAGGGGGCGGGTGATACGCAGTATTTT
>TRBD1|few|TRBJ1-1|TRBV7-3
CASSQSGGAGTEAFF
TGTGCCAGCAGCCAATCAGGGGGCGCAGGCACTGAAGCTTTCTTT
>TRBD2|NA|TRBJ2-3|TRBV10-2
CASNPSGSTDTQYF
TGCGCCAGCAACCCTAGCGGAAGCACAGATACGCAGTATTTT
>NA|NA|TRBJ1-4|TRBV19
CASRREEKLFF
TGTGCCAGTAGGAGAGAGGAAAAACTGTTTTTT